This T cell receptor (beta chain) was sequenced for a study of blood T cell repertoires in COVID-19. CDR3 length: 20 residues. V was pared by 3 bases and J by 0 bases, with 14 bases of the junction left unmatched. CDR1 and CDR2 (germline): MRHNA, SNTAGT. Assay used: immunoSEQ multiplex PCR; TCRdb lists only in-frame clones, some missing. The table records 87,000 or so clones, approximately 82% of them present only once. The source material was peripheral blood. This TCR came from a woman aged 65 to 85 with acute or convalescent COVID-19. V is TRBV6-4 and J is TRBJ2-6, with 7 bases lining up with TRBD1. The CDR3 bases are TGTGCCAGCAGTGAGGCCCAAGGGGGCAGGATGGGCTCTGGGGCCAACGTCCTGACTTTC. Translated, it gives CASSEAQGGRMGSGANVLTF.